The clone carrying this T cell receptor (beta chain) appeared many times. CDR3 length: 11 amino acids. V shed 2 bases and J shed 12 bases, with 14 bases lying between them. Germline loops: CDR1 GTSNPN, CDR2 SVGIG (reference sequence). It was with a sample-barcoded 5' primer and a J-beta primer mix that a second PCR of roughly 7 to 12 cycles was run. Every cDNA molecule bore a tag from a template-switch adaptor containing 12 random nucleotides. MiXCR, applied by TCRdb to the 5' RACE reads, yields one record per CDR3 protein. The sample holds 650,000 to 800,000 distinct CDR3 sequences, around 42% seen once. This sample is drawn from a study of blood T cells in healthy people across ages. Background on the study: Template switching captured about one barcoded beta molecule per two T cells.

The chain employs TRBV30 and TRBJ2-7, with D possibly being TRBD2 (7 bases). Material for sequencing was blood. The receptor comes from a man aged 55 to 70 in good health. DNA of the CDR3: TGTGCCTGGAGTTCACAGGGAGGGACGTACTTC. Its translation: CAWSSQGGTYF.